The 25 T cell receptor beta chains in this list originate from one sample, sequenced in a study of CDR3 diversity in severe acne. TCRdb reprocessed the PCR reads via MiXCR and lists one record per CDR3 protein. Here the sample spans about 98,000 distinct CDR3 sequences, about half being singletons. Source material: blood. Receptors were obtained from a male donor with acne.

The chain couples TRBV14 to TRBJ1-1; D not resolved. Germline V gene sequence: CDR1 SGHDN, CDR2 FVKESK. Trimming removed 4 bases at V and 7 bases at J, with 7 bases between. This CDR3 is 11 amino acids long. CDR3 loop: CASSPAVEAFF. CDR3 nucleotides: TGTGCCAGCAGCCCCGCTGTTGAAGCTTTCTTT.

The gene calls are TRBV10-3 and TRBJ2-2, with D perhaps TRBD1 or TRBD2 (6 bases each). This CDR3 has 16 amino acids. Trimming took off 3 bases at V and 6 bases at J, with 17 bases between the two ends. Germline values: CDR1 ENHRY, CDR2 SYGVKD. CDR3 coding DNA: TGTGCCATCAGTGATGGGGGGCGCTTTAGCCCCGGGGAGCTGTTTTTT. Translated, it gives CAISDGGRFSPGELFF.

The gene calls are TRBV7-2 and TRBJ2-2; TRBD1 is a possible D gene (5 bases). With 3 bases removed from V and 7 bases from J, the gap between germline ends came to 15 bases. The CDR3 has 15 residues. Per germline, CDR1 SGHTA and CDR2 FQGNSA. In DNA, the CDR3 is TGTGCCAGCAGCTTCCCCGGCAGGGTAGACGGGGAGCTGTTTTTT. Amino acids: CASSFPGRVDGELFF. The whole variable domain, remainder taken from reference TRBV7-2 and TRBJ2-2, is GAGVSQSPSNKVTEKGKDVELRCDPISGHTALYWYRQSLGQGLEFLIYFQGNSAPDKSGLPSDRFSAERTGGSVSTLTIQRTQQEDSAVYLCASSFPGRVDGELFFGEGSRLTVL.

This chain links TRBV20-1 with TRBJ2-7, with 11 positions matching TRBD2. Per the germline V gene, CDR1 is DFQATT and CDR2 is SNEGSKA (reference sequence). CDR3 length: 15 residues. The ends lost 3 bases at V and 5 bases at J; junction bases unmatched: 9. CDR3 DNA sequence: TGCAGTGCTAGGGCTATTACTAGCGGGAGCCACGAGCAGTACTTC. Its protein is CSARAITSGSHEQYF.

The chain links TRBV5-1 to TRBJ1-2; no firm D call. The germline V gene encodes CDR1 SGHRS and CDR2 YFSETQ. Trimming removed 0 bases at V and 0 bases at J, with 12 bases between. CDR3 length equals 16 residues. The CDR3 region is CASSLEGRQTNYGYTF. The CDR3 region has the DNA TGCGCCAGCAGCTTGGAGGGCAGGCAGACTAACTATGGCTACACCTTC. The variable domain in full, with the rest retrieved from reference TRBV5-1 and TRBJ1-2, is KAGVTQTPRYLIKTRGQQVTLSCSPISGHRSVSWYQQTPGQGLQFLFEYFSETQRNKGNFPGRFSGRQFSNSRSEMNVSTLELGDSALYLCASSLEGRQTNYGYTFGSGTRLTVV.

The chain recombines TRBV20-1 with TRBJ2-7; D remains unclear. CDR1 and CDR2 (germline): DFQATT, SNEGSKA (reference sequence). V was cut by 3 bases and J by 4 bases, with 13 bases left in between. The CDR3 totals 13 residues. In nucleotides, the CDR3 is TGCAGTGCTAGCCCCACACTACCTTACGAGCAGTACTTC. It yields the protein CSASPTLPYEQYF.

The sample holds a few counts of this clonotype. The genes are TRBV11-2 and TRBJ2-5; TRBD2 is a possible D gene (7 bases). Germline CDR1 SGHAT, CDR2 FQNNGV. Trimming cost V 1 base and J 5 bases, with 11 bases left between them. This CDR3 contains 14 residues. CDR3 sequence (DNA): TGTGCCAGCAGCTTAGGGAGGGGGGGGGAGACCCAGTACTTC. It codes for CASSLGRGGETQYF.

The genes are TRBV9 and TRBJ1-6; the match to TRBD1 covers 10 bases. The CDR3 has 14 amino acids. Germline V gene sequence: CDR1 SGDLS, CDR2 YYNGEE. Germline trimming cut 3 bases from V and 8 bases from J; bases unmatched to any gene: 2. In DNA form, the CDR3 reads TGTGCCAGCAGCGGGACAGGGGGAGATTCACCCCTCCACTTT. Encoded protein: CASSGTGGDSPLHF.

For the CDR3, the DNA is TGCGCCAGCAGCTCCCGATTCAACGACCTGAACACTGAAGCTTTCTATGGCTACACCTTC. As protein: CASSSRFNDLNTEAFYGYTF. The rearrangement links TRBV5-1 to TRBJ1-2; D remains unclear. V dropped 3 bases and J dropped 4 bases, with 31 bases sitting between them. The CDR3 totals 20 residues. CDR1 is SGHRS, CDR2 YFSETQ, per germline.

This clonotype was found a few times. The V gene is TRBV9, the J gene TRBJ1-1, with D perhaps matching TRBD1 (5 bases). The CDR3 loop spans 14 amino acids. Trimming took 2 bases from V and 5 from J, leaving 13 bases between them. Germline values: CDR1 SGDLS, CDR2 YYNGEE. CDR3 residues: CASSVTGLGTEAFF. CDR3 DNA: TGTGCCAGCAGCGTCACGGGGCTGGGGACTGAAGCTTTCTTT.

This clonotype was found a few times. The chain combines TRBV12-3 or TRBV12-4 with TRBJ2-5; perhaps TRBD1 as D (6 bases). This CDR3 has 15 amino acids. Between the trimmed V and J ends, which lost 6 bases and 3 bases, there was a span of 17 bases. CDR3 nucleotide sequence: TGTGCCAGCAGCGGACACGCAAAGGGGGAAGAGACCCAGTACTTC. It specifies CASSGHAKGEETQYF.

Points on this clonotype: The junction and the germline gene differ at one end; a read error may be behind it. The V and J genes are TRBV4-3 and TRBJ2-7; D possibly corresponds to TRBD1 (7 bases). CDR3 length: 13 amino acids. Germline V gene lookup returns CDR1 LGHNA and CDR2 YSLEER. This CDR3 reads CTSSQGGEFEQYF. As DNA, the CDR3 is TGCACCAGCAGCCAGGGGGGCGAGTTCGAGCAGTACTTC.

This clonotype was seen many times. This chain joins TRBV7-3 and TRBJ1-1; D is unresolved. The CDR3 is 14 residues long. The germline V and J ends were trimmed by 1 base and 1 base, with 7 bases remaining between them. Germline V gives CDR1 SGHTA, CDR2 FQGTGA. DNA for the CDR3: TGTGCCAGCAGCTTAAGCGGCGGGAACACTGAAGCTTTCTTT. Protein product: CASSLSGGNTEAFF.

The rearrangement joins TRBV7-8 to TRBJ2-2; the D gene is possibly TRBD1 (6 bases). There are 18 residues in the CDR3. V shed 1 base and J shed 2 bases, with 17 bases lying between them. The germline gives CDR1 SGHVS, CDR2 FQNEAQ. CDR3: CASSLDRDGTINTGELFF. The CDR3 nucleotides are TGTGCCAGCAGCTTAGACCGGGACGGGACAATTAACACCGGGGAGCTGTTTTTT. Combining the CDR3 with reference TRBV7-8 and TRBJ2-2 gives the whole variable domain GAGVSQSPRYKVAKRGQDVALRCDPISGHVSLFWYQQALGQGPEFLTYFQNEAQLDKSGLPSDRFFAERPEGSVSTLKIQRTQQEDSAVYLCASSLDRDGTINTGELFFGEGSRLTVL.

The chain recombines TRBV18 with TRBJ1-2, with 10 bases identical to TRBD1. V was clipped by 4 bases and J by 7 bases; unmatched bases: 9. This CDR3 has 15 amino acids. CDR1 and CDR2 (germline): KGHSH, LQKENI. The CDR3 loop reads CASSLRRQGAIGYTF. CDR3 bases: TGTGCCAGCTCACTCCGAAGACAGGGGGCAATTGGCTACACCTTC.

About this clonotype itself: Just one base apart from a much larger clone, this may be a read error. The chain employs TRBV29-1 and TRBJ1-1; perhaps TRBD1 as D (6 bases). Germline loops: CDR1 SQVTM, CDR2 ANQGSEA. The CDR3 loop spans 12 amino acids. The DNA for the CDR3 is TGCAGCGTTGATAGACAGGAGACTGAAGCTTCCTTT. As protein: CSVDRQETEASF.

CDR3 sequence reads: CAISGDRGHEKLFF. The DNA of the CDR3 is TGTGCCATCAGTGGTGACAGGGGGCATGAAAAACTGTTTTTT. V is TRBV10-3 and J is TRBJ1-4, with 10 bases matching TRBD1. Germline trimming cut 4 bases from V and 6 bases from J; bases unmatched to any gene: 2. The V gene's germline CDR1 is ENHRY and CDR2 SYGVKD. The CDR3 loop spans 14 amino acids.

V usage is TRBV20-1 and J usage is TRBJ2-6; D call uncertain. CDR1 and CDR2 (germline): DFQATT, SNEGSKA (reference sequence). Trimming shortened V by 0 bases and J by 2 bases, and 2 bases separated the two germline ends. The CDR3 runs to 13 residues. This CDR3 is CSAREAGANVLTF. As DNA, the CDR3 is TGCAGTGCTAGAGAGGCTGGGGCCAACGTCCTGACTTTC.

Concerning this clonotype: A read error may account for a junction end that differs from germline. V and J are TRBV10-1 and TRBJ2-5; 10 bases are shared with TRBD2. This CDR3 has 17 residues. Germline V lookup: CDR1 WNHNN, CDR2 SYGVQD (reference sequence). This CDR3 reads CASSDPFQREGQETQHF. The CDR3 coding sequence is TGCGCCAGCAGTGACCCCTTCCAGCGGGAGGGCCAAGAGACCCAGCACTTC.

Points on this clonotype: Since a much larger clone is just one base distant, this may be a read error. The CDR3 coding sequence is TGTGCCATCAGTGAGGCTGCGGGAGTGTCCCAACGGATATACAATGAGCAGTTCTTC. It encodes CAISEAAGVSQRIYNEQFF. This rearrangement joins TRBV10-3 to TRBJ2-1; 7 bases agree with TRBD2. CDR3 length: 19 residues. Germline CDR1 and CDR2: ENHRY and SYGVKD. After removal of 2 bases from V and 4 bases from J, the junction contained 17 bases not matched to a gene.

The chain uses TRBV2 and TRBJ1-1; a possible D gene is TRBD1 (5 bases). CDR3 length equals 12 residues. Germline lookup yields CDR1 SNHLY and CDR2 FYNNEI. The ends were cut back, 6 bases at V and 5 bases at J, with 10 bases in the middle. CDR3 residues: CASSWDGTEAFF. The CDR3 DNA is TGTGCCAGCAGCTGGGACGGTACTGAAGCTTTCTTT.

The rearrangement links TRBV20-1 to TRBJ2-7, with D perhaps TRBD1 or TRBD2 (7 bases each). The CDR3 loop spans 18 amino acids. V lost 0 bases, J lost 0 bases, and 21 bases lay in between. Germline V gene data show CDR1 as DFQATT and CDR2 as SNEGSKA (reference sequence). The CDR3 nucleotides are TGCAGTGCTAGAGATGTAACTAGCGACAGGGCCGACTCCTACGAGCAGTACTTC. This encodes CSARDVTSDRADSYEQYF.

This clonotype was recorded many times. In DNA, the CDR3 is TGTGCCAGTAGTATAGGAAGGACAGGGGACTACGAGCAGTACTTC. This translates into CASSIGRTGDYEQYF. This chain links TRBV19 with TRBJ2-7; 9 bases fit TRBD1. V lost 1 base and J lost 3; bases outside the gene matches: 4. Germline assignment: CDR1 LNHDA and CDR2 SQIVND (reference sequence). The CDR3 has 15 residues.

This chain uses TRBV6-1 with TRBJ1-4; D is possibly TRBD1 (6 bases). The CDR3 is made up of 15 amino acids. CDR1 MNHNS and CDR2 SASEGT come from the germline V gene. V was pared by 6 bases and J by 11 bases, with 22 bases between. As DNA, the CDR3 is TGTGCCAGCAGCTTGAAACCGGGACATGAGCGGAAACTGTTTTTT. Translating gives CASSLKPGHERKLFF.

This clonotype has just one count. The CDR3 carries no conserved terminal phenylalanine or tryptophan, so it likely arises from a read error. No DNA is shown, since the ends of the CDR3 on it are uncertain; the CDR3 is the one TCRdb lists. This chain links TRBV4-2 with TRBJ2-1; TRBD1, the D gene given by the table, was not confirmed from the DNA. Both ends counted, the CDR3 spans 17 residues. Germline V gene sequence: CDR1 LGHNA, CDR2 YNFKEQ. The CDR3 region is CASSSVGGQDYGYTFGS.